These 19 T cell receptor beta chains originate from one sample sequenced in a study of identical twins. TCRdb ran MiXCR on the 5' RACE reads and lists one entry per CDR3 protein. The sample lists about 690,000 distinct CDR3 sequences, roughly 6% seen once, with about 2% in the top ten. The sequencing sample was made of naive T cells sorted from blood. Receptor source: a man between 18 and 35 years old in good health.

This clonotype was counted ten times or more. The chain uses TRBV12-3 or TRBV12-4 and TRBJ2-1, with a possible D match to TRBD2 (5 bases). Trimming stripped 2 bases from V and 8 bases from J, with 10 bases between. The CDR3 sequence is 13 residues long. The CDR3 sequence is CASSLKGLHEQFF. The CDR3 DNA sequence: TGTGCCAGCAGTTTAAAAGGACTTCATGAGCAGTTCTTC.

This clonotype was recorded many times. The chain is built from TRBV12-3 or TRBV12-4 and TRBJ2-5, with D possibly being TRBD2 (5 bases). The CDR3 sequence is 14 residues long. The ends were cut back, 3 bases at V and 4 bases at J, with 12 bases in the middle. CDR3 nucleotide sequence: TGTGCCAGCAGTTTTAATGTTGCGGGAGAGACCCAGTACTTC. Its translation is CASSFNVAGETQYF.

This clonotype has at least ten counts. The V gene is TRBV5-6, the J gene TRBJ2-6; 11 bases agree with TRBD2. CDR3 length equals 18 residues. Germline-derived CDR1 and CDR2 are SGHDT and YYEEEE. V shed 0 bases and J 2 bases; nucleotides not matched to a gene: 4. The CDR3 region is CASSLELAGVAGANVLTF. DNA of the CDR3: TGTGCCAGCAGCTTGGAACTAGCGGGAGTTGCTGGGGCCAACGTCCTGACTTTC.

This clonotype was counted at least ten times. The V gene is TRBV6-2 or TRBV6-3, the J gene TRBJ2-7; 7 nucleotides align to TRBD1. CDR1 MNHEY and CDR2 SVGEGT come from the germline V gene. The junction had 11 bases not matched to a gene; V was cut back by 2 bases and J by 1 base. The CDR3 spans 17 residues. As DNA, the CDR3 is TGTGCCAGCAGTTACCCAGCAAAGGGGGCCGAATCCTACGAGCAGTACTTC. Protein sequence: CASSYPAKGAESYEQYF.

The sample holds many counts of this clonotype. The rearrangement links TRBV18 to TRBJ2-7; a weak D match, TRBD1 (6 bases). CDR3 size: 13 residues. V was trimmed by 3 bases and J by 0 bases, leaving 6 bases between them. Looked up from germline, CDR1 is KGHSH and CDR2 is LQKENI. CDR3 nucleotide sequence: TGTGCCAGCTCACCGGACAGCTCCTACGAGCAGTACGTC. Translation: CASSPDSSYEQYV.

This chain links TRBV7-9 with TRBJ1-4; the D gene is possibly TRBD1 (6 bases). Trimming left V 5 bases short and J 2 bases short, with 12 bases between. The CDR3 length is 15 residues. Germline values: CDR1 SEHNR, CDR2 FQNEAQ (reference sequence). The CDR3 coding sequence is TGTGCCAGCAGCGAGCGCAGGGGTACTAATGAAAAACTGTTTTTT. Protein sequence: CASSERRGTNEKLFF.

V usage is TRBV4-3 and J usage is TRBJ2-3, with D perhaps matching TRBD1 (5 bases). V was trimmed by 0 bases and J by 1 base, leaving 11 bases between them. Per germline, CDR1 LGHNA and CDR2 YSLEER. The CDR3 covers 16 residues. The CDR3 loop reads CASSQDGARGTDTQYF. CDR3 DNA sequence: TGCGCCAGCAGCCAAGATGGGGCCAGGGGCACAGATACGCAGTATTTT.

This clonotype has at least ten counts. J is TRBJ2-1 and V is TRBV20-1, with D possibly TRBD1 on 5 matching bases. The CDR3 is 17 residues long. V lost 0 bases, J lost 1 base, and 16 bases lay in between. Germline V gene lookup returns CDR1 DFQATT and CDR2 SNEGSKA (reference sequence). The CDR3, as DNA: TGCAGTGCTAGAGATACTGCAGGGTGGTATTCCTACAATGAGCAGTTCTTC. It encodes CSARDTAGWYSYNEQFF.

This clonotype has just a few counts. The V gene is TRBV4-3, the J gene TRBJ2-7; D possibly corresponds to TRBD2 (6 bases). Germline CDR1 is LGHNA and CDR2 is YSLEER. The CDR3 runs to 16 residues. V was trimmed by 4 bases and J by 2 bases, leaving 18 bases between them. The CDR3 reads CASSRFLAPGTYEQYF. The CDR3 nucleotides are TGCGCCAGCAGCCGCTTCCTAGCGCCAGGGACCTACGAGCAGTACTTC.

The chain combines TRBV4-1 with TRBJ1-1; TRBD1 might be the D (6 bases). This CDR3 has 13 residues. V lost 8 bases and J 7 bases, leaving 17 bases between the germline ends. Germline V lookup: CDR1 MGHRA, CDR2 YSYEKL. The CDR3 nucleotides read TGCGCCAGCCTTGGGGGGGGGACAAATGAAGCTTTCTTT. Encoded protein: CASLGGGTNEAFF.

The V gene is TRBV23-1, the J gene TRBJ2-1; the D is unclear. TRBV23-1 is placed among ORFs of uncertain function. Between the trimmed V and J ends, which lost 0 bases and 4 bases, there was a span of 10 bases. CDR3 size: 15 residues. CDR3 nucleotides: TGCGCCAGCAGTCAATCAAGGCAAAGATACAATGAGCAGTTCTTC. This translates into CASSQSRQRYNEQFF.

This clonotype was seen ten or more times. The chain links TRBV7-9 to TRBJ2-1, with TRBD1 matching 9 bases. CDR1 is SEHNR, CDR2 FQNEAQ, per germline (reference sequence). J lost 10 bases, V lost 3 bases, and 10 bases had no gene match. This CDR3 region has 15 residues. The CDR3 region has the DNA TGTGCCAGCAGCTTCGCAGGGGGACAGGGAGGAGAGCAGTTCTTC. It yields the protein CASSFAGGQGGEQFF.

This clonotype has a count of ten or more. This chain uses TRBV29-1 with TRBJ2-3; TRBD2 matches at 12 bases. Germline-derived CDR1 and CDR2 are SQVTM and ANQGSEA. The CDR3 sequence is 13 residues long. The chain's CDR3 is CSGTSGFTDTQYF. CDR3 sequence (DNA): TGCAGTGGGACTAGCGGGTTCACAGATACGCAGTATTTT.

The chain joins TRBV3-1 to TRBJ2-1, with TRBD2 as a possible D gene (6 bases). Trimming removed 0 bases from V and 4 bases from J, with 13 bases in between. In germline, CDR1 is LGHDT, CDR2 YNNKEL (reference sequence). The CDR3 loop spans 16 amino acids. The CDR3 protein is CASSQEAAGRYNEQFF. CDR3 coding DNA: TGTGCCAGCAGCCAAGAAGCGGCGGGACGGTACAATGAGCAGTTCTTC.

The table lists this clonotype with a few counts. The chain links TRBV3-1 to TRBJ2-3, with TRBD2 matching 11 bases. Germline CDR1 LGHDT, CDR2 YNNKEL (reference sequence). The CDR3 sequence is 15 residues long. The V gene end was trimmed by 2 bases and the J gene end by 3 bases; junction bases not matched to a gene: 1. CDR3 amino acids: CASSQTSGRTDTQYF. In nucleotides, the CDR3 is TGTGCCAGCAGCCAAACTAGCGGGAGAACAGATACGCAGTATTTT.

The table lists this clonotype with many counts. Written as DNA, the CDR3 is TGCAGTGCTAGAATAGCGGGACTAACGGATACGCAGTATTTT. Translated: CSARIAGLTDTQYF. The genes are TRBV20-1 and TRBJ2-3; 8 bases line up with TRBD2. After removal of 2 bases from V and 6 bases from J, the junction contained 7 bases not matched to a gene. The germline CDR1 and CDR2 sequences are DFQATT and SNEGSKA (reference sequence). The CDR3 has 14 residues.

This chain uses TRBV18 with TRBJ2-2, with D perhaps TRBD1 (5 bases). Trimming removed 3 bases from V and 8 bases from J, with 16 bases in between. CDR3 size: 15 residues. Germline V gene lookup returns CDR1 KGHSH and CDR2 LQKENI. Here the CDR3 reads CASSPIDSEMGELFF. CDR3 bases: TGTGCCAGCTCACCGATAGACAGCGAAATGGGGGAGCTGTTTTTT.

The sample holds a few counts of this clonotype. V gene TRBV7-2 combines with J gene TRBJ2-7; TRBD2 matches 11 bases. This CDR3 has 15 amino acids. V shed 8 bases, J shed 4 bases, and the junction held 10 bases outside the gene matches. CDR1 and CDR2 from the germline V gene are SGHTA and FQGNSA. CDR3 sequence: CASGPVAGGPYEQYF. In nucleotides, the CDR3 is TGTGCCAGCGGCCCCGTAGCGGGAGGGCCTTACGAGCAGTACTTC.

This clonotype was seen many times. The chain employs TRBV9 and TRBJ1-1, with D hard to call. There are 11 residues in the CDR3. Germline V lookup: CDR1 SGDLS, CDR2 YYNGEE. The ends were cut back, 4 bases at V and 8 bases at J, with 9 bases in the middle. The chain's CDR3 is CASSLDGEAFF. Here the CDR3 DNA reads TGTGCCAGCAGCCTTGATGGAGAAGCTTTCTTT.